This passage covers 24 T cell receptor beta chains from one sample sequenced in a study of preoperative IRX-2 immunotherapy in early breast cancer. Profiled with immunoSEQ multiplex PCR; TCRdb holds only in-frame clones, not every one. This sample has around 4,300 clones, with 60% to 80% found just once. As to treatment: preoperative locoregional IRX-2 cytokine immunotherapy. Sequencing used tumor tissue, obtained after IRX-2 immunotherapy. These receptors all come from a human donor with breast cancer.

The chain combines TRBV19 with TRBJ2-1, with 10 bases matching TRBD2. J gave up 15 bases and V 5 bases, and 13 bases lay outside the gene matches. Per germline, CDR1 LNHDA and CDR2 SQIVND (reference sequence). The CDR3 contains 14 residues. The DNA for the CDR3 is TGTGCCAGTAGTGAAGGACTAGCGGAGCTGGTTTGGTTCTTC. This translates into CASSEGLAELVWFF.

This chain connects TRBV6-7 to TRBJ2-2, with D unresolved. TRBV6-7 qualifies as an ORF whose function is uncertain. The CDR3 extends over 14 amino acids. Trimming took 2 bases from V and 4 from J, leaving 8 bases between them. The CDR3 DNA follows: TGTGCCAGCAGTTACATCGGGTTCACCGGGGAGCTGTTTTTT. This encodes CASSYIGFTGELFF.

The chain couples TRBV22-1 to TRBJ2-2. TRBV22-1 corresponds to a pseudogene. The CDR3 runs to 12 residues. The CDR3 DNA follows: TGTGCCACCAGTGACCTTACCGGGGAGCTGTTTTTT. As protein: CATSDLTGELFF.

This clone rates as large (0.1 to 1%). The chain uses TRBV11-3 and TRBJ2-1, with unresolved D. V was cut by 1 base and J by 0 bases, with 7 bases left in between. The CDR3 is 15 amino acids. Germline V gene lookup returns CDR1 SGHNT and CDR2 YENEEA. The CDR3 DNA reads TGTGCCAGCAGCTTAGGGGCCGGCTCCTACAATGAGCAGTTCTTC. Its protein product is CASSLGAGSYNEQFF.

The J gene is TRBJ2-2, the V gene TRBV19; D perhaps matches TRBD2 (5 bases). CDR1 LNHDA and CDR2 SQIVND come from the germline V gene (reference sequence). This CDR3 has 15 residues. V lost 7 bases, J lost 1 base, and 13 bases lay in between. This CDR3 is CASTRSGLNTGELFF. The DNA of the CDR3 is TGTGCCAGTACAAGGAGCGGCCTGAACACCGGGGAGCTGTTTTTT.

The CDR3 region is CASSLDRGLGYGYTF. In nucleotides, the CDR3 is TGTGCCAGCAGCTTAGACAGGGGGTTGGGCTATGGCTACACCTTC. The chain has TRBV11-3 and TRBJ1-2, with 7 bases identical to TRBD1. CDR1 is SGHNT and CDR2 is YENEEA in the germline V gene. The ends lost 0 bases at V and 4 bases at J; junction bases unmatched: 5. This CDR3 is built from 15 residues.

The rearrangement uses TRBV19 and TRBJ2-5; D is possibly TRBD1 (5 bases). V lost 3 bases, J lost 3 bases, and 11 bases lay in between. Germline V gene data show CDR1 as LNHDA and CDR2 as SQIVND (reference sequence). The CDR3 totals 14 residues. The CDR3 DNA sequence: TGTGCCAGTAGTATTCAATTGGACAAAGAGACCCAGTACTTC. This codes for CASSIQLDKETQYF.

A single count supports this clone. The J gene is TRBJ1-5, the V gene TRBV28; maybe TRBD1 (5 bases). With 3 bases removed from V and 4 bases from J, the gap between germline ends came to 13 bases. CDR1 is MDHEN and CDR2 is SYDVKM in the germline V gene. CDR3 length: 15 amino acids. CDR3 DNA sequence: TGTGCCAGCAGTTTTTCGGGGGGTAAAAATCAGCCCCAGCATTTT. As protein: CASSFSGGKNQPQHF.

The chain joins TRBV14 to TRBJ2-2; D unclear. Trimming cost V 4 bases and J 7 bases, with 16 bases left between them. Per germline, CDR1 SGHDN and CDR2 FVKESK. The CDR3 has 15 amino acids. The CDR3 nucleotides are TGTGCCAGCAGCCGAGAAAAGGTTGGAAGCGGGGAGCTGTTTTTT. This translates into CASSREKVGSGELFF.

V gene TRBV11-3 combines with J gene TRBJ2-5; possible D gene TRBD2, 6 bases. This CDR3 has 14 residues. Germline-derived CDR1 and CDR2 are SGHNT and YENEEA. V gave up 4 bases and J gave up 5 bases, with 14 bases separating them. The CDR3 sequence is CASSSAGLGETQYF. The DNA of the CDR3 is TGTGCCAGCAGCTCTGCGGGGTTAGGGGAGACCCAGTACTTC.

The chain uses TRBV6-8 and TRBJ1-2, with D possibly TRBD1 on 5 matching bases. This CDR3 contains 15 residues. Germline CDR1 MNHGY, CDR2 SAAAGT. The V end lost 2 bases, the J end lost 3 bases, and 13 bases lay between the germline ends. The CDR3 DNA sequence: TGTGCCAGCAGTTACATGGAGGGGATTTACTATGGCTACACCTTC. Translated: CASSYMEGIYYGYTF.

This clone is medium-sized by share. The rearrangement links TRBV28 to TRBJ2-3; 7 nucleotides align to TRBD2. The germline V gene has CDR1 MDHEN and CDR2 SYDVKM. The CDR3 runs to 17 residues. V trimming: 5 bases; J trimming: 5 bases; junction bases outside the gene matches: 16. The CDR3 reads CASSPLGGRLLGDTQYF. The CDR3 DNA reads TGTGCCAGCAGTCCCCTGGGCGGGAGACTCCTCGGAGATACGCAGTATTTT.

This chain connects TRBV6-8 to TRBJ1-1; possibly TRBD1 for D (5 bases). The germline V gene encodes CDR1 MNHGY and CDR2 SAAAGT. CDR3 length: 14 residues. With 2 bases removed from V and 3 bases from J, the gap between germline ends came to 10 bases. DNA of the CDR3: TGTGCCAGCAGTTACGGGAAGGGGTACACTGAAGCTTTCTTT. It specifies CASSYGKGYTEAFF.

This clone was observed a handful of times. In the same sample, other DNA sequences code for this CDR3. V is TRBV6-8 and J is TRBJ2-7, with TRBD1 identical over 10 bases. This CDR3 has 14 amino acids. Trimming removed 9 bases from V and 4 bases from J; junction bases left unmatched: 9. In germline, CDR1 is MNHGY, CDR2 SAAAGT. CDR3 amino acids: CASAPGTGEYEQYF. The CDR3 region has the DNA TGTGCCAGTGCTCCCGGGACAGGGGAATACGAGCAGTACTTC.

The V and J genes are TRBV11-3 and TRBJ2-7; 7 bases align to TRBD1. V lost 5 bases to trimming and J lost 2 bases; unmatched junction nucleotides: 9. Germline CDR1 SGHNT, CDR2 YENEEA. The CDR3 runs to 15 residues. The CDR3 sequence: CASSQFSGGTYEQYF. The CDR3 DNA reads as TGTGCCAGCAGCCAATTTTCAGGGGGTACCTACGAGCAGTACTTC. The entire variable domain, with the rest obtained from reference TRBV11-3 and TRBJ2-7, is as follows: EAGVVQSPRYKIIEKKQPVAFWCNPISGHNTLYWYLQNLGQGPELLIRYENEEAVDDSQLPKDRFSAERLKGVDSTLKIQPAELGDSAVYLCASSQFSGGTYEQYFGPGTRLTVT.

This chain links TRBV28 with TRBJ2-3; D is possibly TRBD1 (6 bases). The germline V gene has CDR1 MDHEN and CDR2 SYDVKM. The germline V and J ends were trimmed by 5 bases and 2 bases, with 20 bases remaining between them. The CDR3 spans 17 residues. CDR3 DNA sequence: TGTGCCAGCAGTCCCAACAGGGACCCCAGGGCCACAGATACGCAGTATTTT. Amino acid sequence: CASSPNRDPRATDTQYF. Complete variable domain (other parts from reference TRBV28 and TRBJ2-3): DVKVTQSSRYLVKRTGEKVFLECVQDMDHENMFWYRQDPGLGLRLIYFSYDVKMKEKGDIPEGYSVSREKKERFSLILESASTNQTSMYLCASSPNRDPRATDTQYFGPGTRLTVL.

This clone appeared a few times. The chain uses TRBV11-3 and TRBJ1-5; D remains ambiguous. Germline values: CDR1 SGHNT, CDR2 YENEEA. V was trimmed by 0 bases and J by 0 bases, leaving 3 bases between them. The CDR3 spans 14 residues. CDR3 DNA: TGTGCCAGCAGCTTAGAGTATAGCAATCAGCCCCAGCATTTT. Translating gives CASSLEYSNQPQHF.

The chain uses TRBV6-8 and TRBJ2-1, with D perhaps TRBD1 or TRBD2 (5 bases each). This CDR3 comprises 14 residues. Trimming took off 4 bases at V and 7 bases at J, with 14 bases between the two ends. The germline V gene has CDR1 MNHGY and CDR2 SAAAGT. In DNA, the CDR3 is TGTGCCAGCAGTTTCCCCGGGACGGATAATGAGCAGTTCTTC. Its translation: CASSFPGTDNEQFF.

This chain links TRBV22-1 with TRBJ2-5; TRBD1 is the table's D call, not checked against the DNA. TRBV22-1 is classified as a pseudogene. This CDR3 is 13 amino acids long. Here the CDR3 reads CASSLQGRETQYF. CDR3 coding DNA: TGTGCCAGCAGTTTACAGGGAAGAGAGACCCAGTACTTC.

This rearrangement joins TRBV11-3 to TRBJ2-2; the D gene is possibly TRBD2 (6 bases). Between the trimmed V and J ends, which lost 5 bases and 7 bases, there was a span of 20 bases. This CDR3 has 16 amino acids. Germline V gene data show CDR1 as SGHNT and CDR2 as YENEEA. The CDR3 sequence: CASSPRLVGAGGELFF. DNA of the CDR3: TGTGCCAGCAGCCCCAGACTAGTCGGAGCGGGCGGGGAGCTGTTTTTT.

The chain links TRBV6-7 to TRBJ1-1; the D is unclear. TRBV6-7 is annotated as an ORF whose role is uncertain. The CDR3 runs 15 residues. Trimming stripped 9 bases from V and 0 bases from J, with 17 bases between. CDR3 bases: TGTGCCAGTCGGCGGTCGGACCGATTGAACACTGAAGCTTTCTTT. Encoded protein: CASRRSDRLNTEAFF.

The V and J genes are TRBV6-4 and TRBJ2-1; the match to TRBD1 covers 9 bases. J gave up 5 bases and V 5 bases, and 10 bases lay outside the gene matches. The CDR3 spans 16 residues. CDR1 MRHNA and CDR2 SNTAGT come from the germline V gene. The DNA of the CDR3 is TGTGCCAGCAGTTCCCGTTGGGGACAGGGCCACAATGAGCAGTTCTTC. This codes for CASSSRWGQGHNEQFF.

The rearrangement links TRBV19 to TRBJ2-2; D may correspond to TRBD1 or TRBD2 (5 bases each). CDR3 length equals 16 residues. V was pared by 7 bases and J by 7 bases, with 22 bases between. Germline values: CDR1 LNHDA, CDR2 SQIVND (reference sequence). The CDR3 protein is CASTPASEGLGGELFF. In DNA form, the CDR3 reads TGTGCCAGTACCCCCGCTAGTGAGGGGCTAGGCGGGGAGCTGTTTTTT.

The chain employs TRBV10-1 and TRBJ2-1; the D is unclear. V was clipped by 6 bases and J by 7 bases, with 10 bases between them. Germline CDR1 WNHNN, CDR2 SYGVQD (reference sequence). The CDR3 contains 12 residues. The CDR3 loop is CASRGILNEQFF. CDR3 in DNA: TGCGCCAGCAGGGGAATACTTAATGAGCAGTTCTTC.